The clone carrying this T cell receptor beta chain has ten or more counts. Its antigen is as yet unknown. Graves' hyperthyroidism without ophthalmopathy progression within 18 months was termed stable. TCR beta CDR3 sequences were amplified from RNA transcripts. The TCR CDR3 first-round RT-PCR relied on the HTBI primer set. From the multiplex PCR reads, TCRdb called clonotypes with MiXCR, one entry per CDR3 protein. The top ten hold under 8% of the sample, which has a few hundred thousand distinct CDR3 sequences, approximately 15% seen once. These data originate in a study of T cells in Graves' hyperthyroidism and ophthalmopathy. Whole-study findings and limits: Most clonotypes expanded in thyroid above 0.001 were likewise present in blood.

Germline V lookup: CDR1 SEHNR, CDR2 FQNEAQ (reference sequence). Trimming stripped 5 bases from V and 7 bases from J, with 14 bases between. This CDR3 is built from 13 residues. This receptor was identified in a woman in her twenties or thirties with Graves' hyperthyroidism. The chain employs TRBV7-9 and TRBJ1-2, with D maybe TRBD1 (6 bases). The sequenced sample consisted of blood. DNA for the CDR3: TGTGCCAGCAGCCCCACACAGGGAAGTGGCTACACCTTC. This codes for CASSPTQGSGYTF.